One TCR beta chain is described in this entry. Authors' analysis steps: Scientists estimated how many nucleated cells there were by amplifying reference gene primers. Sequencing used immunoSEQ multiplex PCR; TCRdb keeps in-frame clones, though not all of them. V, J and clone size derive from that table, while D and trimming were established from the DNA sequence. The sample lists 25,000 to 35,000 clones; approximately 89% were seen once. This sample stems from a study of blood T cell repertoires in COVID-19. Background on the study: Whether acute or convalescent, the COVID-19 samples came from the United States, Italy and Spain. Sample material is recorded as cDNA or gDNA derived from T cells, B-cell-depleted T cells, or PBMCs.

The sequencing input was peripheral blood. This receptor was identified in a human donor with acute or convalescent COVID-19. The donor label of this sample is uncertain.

DNA of the CDR3: TGTGCTAGTGGATCTACGGTTGAGAACACTGAAGCTTTCTTT. Amino acids: CASGSTVENTEAFF. This chain uses TRBV12-5 with TRBJ1-1; D ambiguous. Looked up from germline, CDR1 is LGHNT and CDR2 is FRNRAP. The CDR3 is made up of 14 amino acids. Trimming left V 6 bases short and J 1 base short, with 12 bases between.